The clone carrying this TCR beta chain came up many times. Its antigen is not known. This sample's time point: newly diagnosed GD, antithyroid drugs for less than 3 months. The authors made the TCR library using RNA they extracted from PBMCs. This specimen belongs to a study of regulatory T cells in long-lasting Graves disease. In the study overall: Graves' patients, diagnosed recently, had received antithyroid drugs under 3 months. Study-level points and caveats: Since the sample size was small, accuracy may have been reduced.

CDR3 size: 15 residues. V was trimmed by 1 base and J by 0 bases, leaving 10 bases between them. Per the germline V gene, CDR1 is SGHAT and CDR2 is FQNNGV. Building of the TCR beta libraries involved iRepertoire HTBI primers and Arm-PCR of CDR3 regions. TCRdb redid the calling of the multiplex PCR reads with MiXCR, one entry per CDR3 protein. The table has some 350,000 distinct CDR3 sequences, about a sixth seen once. These same data were also listed under a study on T cells in Graves' hyperthyroidism and ophthalmopathy. That source reports: TCR CDR3 underwent first-round RT-PCR with the HTBI primer set. Appearing also in blood were most of the thyroid clonotypes expanded above 0.001.

Material: peripheral blood mononuclear cells (PBMCs), obtained at new diagnosis, from a patient treated with antithyroid drugs. The clonotype was recovered from a woman aged 18-29 years with Graves disease. The chain recombines TRBV11-2 with TRBJ2-7; D is unresolved. CDR3 nucleotides: TGTGCCAGCAGCTTAGGGCCTTCAAGCTCCTACGAGCAGTACTTC. Amino acids: CASSLGPSSSYEQYF.